Each of the 16 T cell receptor beta chains below was sequenced from the same sample in a study of blood T cell repertoires in COVID-19. Profiled with immunoSEQ multiplex PCR; TCRdb holds only in-frame clones, not every one. The profile shows roughly 190,000 clones, about four fifths of them singletons. Sequencing was carried out using peripheral blood. These receptors originate from a woman aged 40-49 years with acute or convalescent COVID-19.

CDR3 region: CASSTGDGNQPQHF. In DNA form, the CDR3 reads TGTGCCAGCAGTACAGGGGACGGCAATCAGCCCCAGCATTTT. This chain links TRBV5-5 with TRBJ1-5, with 7 bases fitting TRBD1. CDR3 size: 14 residues. V was pared by 5 bases and J by 2 bases, with 4 bases of the junction left unmatched. CDR1 and CDR2 (germline): SGHKS, YYEKEE (reference sequence).

The J gene is TRBJ2-3, the V gene TRBV3-1 (or the pseudogene TRBV3-2), with 11 positions matching TRBD2. Germline CDR1 is LGHDT and CDR2 is YNNKEL (reference sequence). V gave up 4 bases and J gave up 2 bases; unmatched junction bases: 5. This CDR3 has 16 residues. CDR3 sequence (DNA): TGTGCCAGCAGCCTCCTTAGCGGGGGGGCCACAGATACGCAGTATTTT. Translating it yields CASSLLSGGATDTQYF.

The CDR3 region is CASSATEKSNGYTF. The CDR3 DNA reads as TGTGCCAGCTCGGCGACAGAGAAAAGCAATGGCTACACCTTC. V gene TRBV18 combines with J gene TRBJ1-2; D is possibly TRBD1 (5 bases). The CDR3 sequence is 14 residues long. Looked up from germline, CDR1 is KGHSH and CDR2 is LQKENI. Trimming took 6 bases from V and 6 from J, leaving 17 bases between them.

For the CDR3, the DNA is TGTGCCAGCAGTCAAGGGGCACGCTATGGCTACACCTTC. Translation gives CASSQGARYGYTF. The chain combines TRBV28 with TRBJ1-2, with TRBD1 as a possible D gene (5 bases). The CDR3 loop spans 13 amino acids. The germline CDR1 and CDR2 sequences are MDHEN and SYDVKM. V lost 5 bases and J 4 bases, leaving 11 bases between the germline ends.

This chain joins TRBV6-4 and TRBJ1-2, with D possibly being TRBD1 (6 bases). Trimming pared 4 bases from V and 4 bases from J, leaving 10 bases between. Looked up from germline, CDR1 is MRHNA and CDR2 is SNTAGT. The CDR3 has 13 amino acids. CDR3 sequence: CASSVGGGYGYTF. Written as DNA, the CDR3 is TGTGCCAGCAGTGTAGGGGGTGGCTATGGCTACACCTTC.

The table lists this clone with a few counts. The chain employs TRBV5-1 and TRBJ2-7; perhaps TRBD2 as D (7 bases). V was shortened by 4 bases and J by 1 base, with 15 bases between the two germline ends. This CDR3 region has 15 residues. Germline V gives CDR1 SGHRS, CDR2 YFSETQ. CDR3 DNA: TGCGCCAGCAGCCCGGGGGGCCTCTCTTCCTACGAGCAGTACTTC. Translated: CASSPGGLSSYEQYF.

This clone was observed a single time. The V call is TRBV7-8, the J call TRBJ1-2; TRBD1 might be the D (5 bases). Germline V gene data show CDR1 as SGHVS and CDR2 as FQNEAQ. Trimming removed 5 bases at V and 3 bases at J, with 22 bases between. There are 17 residues in the CDR3. The CDR3 loop is CASSPTRWGRAYYGYTF. DNA of the CDR3: TGTGCCAGCAGCCCAACCCGTTGGGGCAGGGCCTACTATGGCTACACCTTC.

Of note for this clone: Distinct nucleotide sequences in the sample also encode this CDR3. The chain carries TRBV27 and TRBJ1-5; D not certain. The V gene's germline CDR1 is MNHEY and CDR2 SMNVEV (reference sequence). The ends were cut back, 2 bases at V and 6 bases at J, with 8 bases in the middle. The CDR3 has 13 amino acids. CDR3 coding DNA: TGTGCCAGCAGTTTAAGGAGGAGTCAGCCCCAGCATTTT. Translated: CASSLRRSQPQHF.

CDR3 DNA sequence: TGTGCCAGCAGCCCAGGGTTCAGGGAAGCTTTCTTT. It is translated as CASSPGFREAFF. The V and J genes are TRBV7-2 and TRBJ1-1; TRBD1 might be the D (5 bases). Germline loops: CDR1 SGHTA, CDR2 FQGNSA. Trimming cost V 5 bases and J 8 bases, with 12 bases left between them. The CDR3 spans 12 residues.

This chain uses TRBV10-3 with TRBJ1-2; TRBD1 might be the D (6 bases). Looked up from germline, CDR1 is ENHRY and CDR2 is SYGVKD. There are 13 residues in the CDR3. V lost 3 bases and J 4 bases, leaving 9 bases between the germline ends. The CDR3 here is CAISEGQSYGYTF. CDR3 DNA sequence: TGTGCCATCAGTGAAGGACAGAGCTATGGCTACACCTTC.

J is TRBJ2-1 and V is TRBV6-6; 11 bases are shared with TRBD1. J gave up 4 bases and V 6 bases, and 5 bases lay outside the gene matches. The CDR3 runs to 15 residues. Germline V gene lookup returns CDR1 MNHNY and CDR2 SVGAGI (reference sequence). The CDR3 coding sequence is TGTGCCAGCAGGTCAGGACAGGGGGCTTACAATGAGCAGTTCTTC. Translating it yields CASRSGQGAYNEQFF.

The chain combines TRBV3-1 (or the pseudogene TRBV3-2) with TRBJ2-7; TRBD1 agrees at 7 bases. The junction had 8 bases not matched to a gene; V was cut back by 4 bases and J by 2 bases. The CDR3 runs 15 residues. Germline CDR1 LGHDT, CDR2 YNNKEL (reference sequence). CDR3 nucleotide sequence: TGTGCCAGCAGCCCGCCCCGACAGGGTGCCTACGAGCAGTACTTC. Translation gives CASSPPRQGAYEQYF.

This chain connects TRBV5-5 to TRBJ2-1; D perhaps matches TRBD1 (5 bases). The CDR3 extends over 15 amino acids. V lost 4 bases and J 7 bases, leaving 18 bases between the germline ends. The germline V gene encodes CDR1 SGHKS and CDR2 YYEKEE (reference sequence). The DNA for the CDR3 is TGTGCCAGCAGCCGTTCAGGGTGGGTCGAGAATGAGCAGTTCTTC. This sequence encodes CASSRSGWVENEQFF.

The CDR3 reads CASSAIWGGNTEAFF. CDR3 sequence (DNA): TGTGCCAGTAGTGCCATCTGGGGGGGGAACACTGAAGCTTTCTTT. The chain is built from TRBV19 and TRBJ1-1; maybe TRBD1 (5 bases). V lost 5 bases, J lost 1 base, and 14 bases lay in between. The CDR3 contains 15 residues. Germline V gene lookup returns CDR1 LNHDA and CDR2 SQIVND (reference sequence).

The chain employs TRBV6-5 and TRBJ1-6; D perhaps matches TRBD1 (5 bases). Trimming cost V 5 bases and J 4 bases, with 9 bases left between them. This CDR3 is built from 14 residues. Germline V gene data show CDR1 as MNHEY and CDR2 as SVGAGI. CDR3 coding DNA: TGTGCCAGCAGTACTCAGGGTTATAATTCACCCCTCCACTTT. Translation gives CASSTQGYNSPLHF.

The rearrangement joins TRBV6-5 to TRBJ1-1, with 7 bases lining up with TRBD1. Per germline, CDR1 MNHEY and CDR2 SVGAGI. The junction had 8 bases not matched to a gene; V was cut back by 6 bases and J by 4 bases. The CDR3 runs to 14 residues. In DNA form, the CDR3 reads TGTGCCAGCAGGATTAGGGGGCAGGGCACTGAAGCTTTCTTT. The encoded protein is CASRIRGQGTEAFF.